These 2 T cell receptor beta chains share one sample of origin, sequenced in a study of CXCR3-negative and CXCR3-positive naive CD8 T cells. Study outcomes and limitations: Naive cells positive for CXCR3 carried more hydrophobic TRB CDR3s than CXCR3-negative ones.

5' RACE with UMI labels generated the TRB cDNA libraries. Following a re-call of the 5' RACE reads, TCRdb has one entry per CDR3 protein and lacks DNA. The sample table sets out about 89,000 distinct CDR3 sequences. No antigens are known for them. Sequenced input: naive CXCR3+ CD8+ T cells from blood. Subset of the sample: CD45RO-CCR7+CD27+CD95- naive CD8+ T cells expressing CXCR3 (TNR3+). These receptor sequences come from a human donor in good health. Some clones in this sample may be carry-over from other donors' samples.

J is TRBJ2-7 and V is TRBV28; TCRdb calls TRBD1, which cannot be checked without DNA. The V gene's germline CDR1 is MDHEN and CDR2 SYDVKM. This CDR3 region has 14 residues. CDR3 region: CASRYNQQGNEQYF.

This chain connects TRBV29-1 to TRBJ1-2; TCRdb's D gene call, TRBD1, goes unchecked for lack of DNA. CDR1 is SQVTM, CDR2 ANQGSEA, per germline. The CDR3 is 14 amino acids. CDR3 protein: CSAAGQGNNYGYTF.